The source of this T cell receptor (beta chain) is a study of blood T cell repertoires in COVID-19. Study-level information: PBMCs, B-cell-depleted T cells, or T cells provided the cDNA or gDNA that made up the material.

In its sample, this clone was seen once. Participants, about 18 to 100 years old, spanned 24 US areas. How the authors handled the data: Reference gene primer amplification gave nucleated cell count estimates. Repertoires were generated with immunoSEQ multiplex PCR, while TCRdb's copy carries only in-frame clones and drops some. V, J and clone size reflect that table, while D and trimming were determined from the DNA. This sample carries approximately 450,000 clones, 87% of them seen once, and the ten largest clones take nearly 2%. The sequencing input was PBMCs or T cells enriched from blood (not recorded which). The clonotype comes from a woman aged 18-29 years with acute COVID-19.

The CDR3: CASSFSRDRGYEQYF. The CDR3 DNA reads as TGTGCCAGCAGTTTCTCCCGGGACAGGGGTTACGAGCAGTACTTC. This chain links TRBV6-2 or TRBV6-3 with TRBJ2-7; 10 nucleotides agree with TRBD1. V shed 4 bases and J 4 bases; nucleotides not matched to a gene: 7. The CDR3 covers 15 residues. CDR1 is MNHEY and CDR2 is SVGEGT in the germline V gene.